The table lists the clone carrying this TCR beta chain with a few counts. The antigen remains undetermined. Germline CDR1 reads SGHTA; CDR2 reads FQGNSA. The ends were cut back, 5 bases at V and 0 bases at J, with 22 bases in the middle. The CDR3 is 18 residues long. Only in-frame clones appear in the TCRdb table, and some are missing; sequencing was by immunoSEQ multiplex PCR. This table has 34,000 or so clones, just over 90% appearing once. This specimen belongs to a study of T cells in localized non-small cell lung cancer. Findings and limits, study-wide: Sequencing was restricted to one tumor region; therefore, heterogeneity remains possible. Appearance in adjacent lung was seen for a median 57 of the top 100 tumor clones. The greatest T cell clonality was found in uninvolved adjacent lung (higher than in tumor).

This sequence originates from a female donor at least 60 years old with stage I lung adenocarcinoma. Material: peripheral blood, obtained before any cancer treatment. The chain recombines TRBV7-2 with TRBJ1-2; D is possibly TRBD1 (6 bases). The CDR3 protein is CASSLDARRGASNYGYTF. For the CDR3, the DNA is TGTGCCAGCAGCCTCGACGCCCGAAGGGGGGCTTCTAACTATGGCTACACCTTC.